This TCR beta chain was documented in a study of Ad26.COV2.S vaccination and SARS-CoV-2 variants. Study information: Intramuscular Ad26.COV2.S doses were given once or twice, 56 days apart.

TCRdb keeps only in-frame clones here, not all; method: immunoSEQ multiplex PCR. The sample lists some 640,000 clones, more than 80% occurring once. As for treatment: some 19 received Ad26.COV2.S at low or high dose, single or two shots; about 5 received placebo; per-sample allocation not given. Sampling occurred on day 63 after the first vaccine or placebo injection. Adults aged 18-55 years in Boston included the donor. The CDR3 is 14 residues long. V lost 5 bases to trimming and J lost 2 bases, with 10 bases between them. CDR1 is KGHDR and CDR2 is SFDVKD in the germline V gene. Regarding this clone: What it binds is unknown.

Study-wide results and limits: Considerable breadth of spike-specific CD8+ and CD4+ T cell responses has reportedly been documented following vaccination.

V gene TRBV24-1 combines with J gene TRBJ2-3; D remains unclear. This clonotype was sampled from a person aged 18-65 years who received the Ad26.COV2.S COVID-19 vaccine or a placebo. Material: peripheral blood, obtained in a trial of Ad26.COV2.S vaccine versus placebo. CDR3 region: CATSGSYPTDTQYF. CDR3 sequence (DNA): TGTGCCACCAGTGGATCTTACCCCACAGATACGCAGTATTTT.